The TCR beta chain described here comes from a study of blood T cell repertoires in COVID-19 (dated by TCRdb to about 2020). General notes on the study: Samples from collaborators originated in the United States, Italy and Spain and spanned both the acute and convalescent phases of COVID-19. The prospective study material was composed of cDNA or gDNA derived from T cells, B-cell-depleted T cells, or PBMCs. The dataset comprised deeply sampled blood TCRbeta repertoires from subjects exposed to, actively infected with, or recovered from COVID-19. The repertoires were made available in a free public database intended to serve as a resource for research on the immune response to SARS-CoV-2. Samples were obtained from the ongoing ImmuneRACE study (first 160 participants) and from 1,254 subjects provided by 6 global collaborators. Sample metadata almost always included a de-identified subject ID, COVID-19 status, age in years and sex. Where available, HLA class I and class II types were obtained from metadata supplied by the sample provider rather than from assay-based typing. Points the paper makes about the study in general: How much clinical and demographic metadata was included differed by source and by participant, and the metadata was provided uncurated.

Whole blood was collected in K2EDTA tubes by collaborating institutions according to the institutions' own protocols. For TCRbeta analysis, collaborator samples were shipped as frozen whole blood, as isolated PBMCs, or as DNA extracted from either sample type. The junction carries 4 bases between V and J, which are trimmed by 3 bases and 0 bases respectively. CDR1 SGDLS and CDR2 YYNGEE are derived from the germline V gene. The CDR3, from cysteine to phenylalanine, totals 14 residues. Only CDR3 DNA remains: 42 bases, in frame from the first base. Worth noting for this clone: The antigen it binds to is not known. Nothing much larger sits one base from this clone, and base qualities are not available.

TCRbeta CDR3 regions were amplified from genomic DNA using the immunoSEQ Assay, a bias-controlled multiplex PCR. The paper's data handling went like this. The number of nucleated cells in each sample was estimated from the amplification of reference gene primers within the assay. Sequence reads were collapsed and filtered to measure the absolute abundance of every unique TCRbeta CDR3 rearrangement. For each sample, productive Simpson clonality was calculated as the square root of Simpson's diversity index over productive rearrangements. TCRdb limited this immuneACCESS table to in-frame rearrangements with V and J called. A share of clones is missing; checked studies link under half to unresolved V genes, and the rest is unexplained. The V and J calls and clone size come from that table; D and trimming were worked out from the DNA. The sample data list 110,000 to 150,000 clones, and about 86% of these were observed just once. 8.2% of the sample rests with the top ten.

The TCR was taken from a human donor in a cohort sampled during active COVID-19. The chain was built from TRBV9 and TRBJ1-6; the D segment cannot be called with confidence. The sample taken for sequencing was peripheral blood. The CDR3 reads CASSDSSYNSPLHF. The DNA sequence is TGTGCCAGCAGCGACAGCTCCTATAATTCACCCCTCCACTTT.